Described below is a single TCR beta chain sequence and its context. This entry belongs to a study of OX40 agonist ivuxolimab in advanced cancers. The repertoire was sequenced with immunoSEQ multiplex PCR; TCRdb's copy has only in-frame clones and lacks some. The sample records some 73,000 clones, around 88% being singletons. This TCR was recovered from an adult with an advanced solid tumor such as melanoma, head and neck, liver or kidney cancer. Sequencing was performed on CD4+ or CD8+ T cells sorted from blood, taken in a trial of the OX40 agonist ivuxolimab.

The CDR3 nucleotides are TGTGCCAGCAGCTTATGGACTAGCGGGAACACCGGGGAGCTGTTTTTT. Translating it yields CASSLWTSGNTGELFF. The chain recombines TRBV7-2 with TRBJ2-2; the match to TRBD2 covers 10 bases. Germline V gene sequence: CDR1 SGHTA, CDR2 FQGNSA. After removal of 2 bases from V and 1 base from J, the junction contained 1 base not matched to a gene. The CDR3 contains 16 residues. Full variable domain (remainder filled in from reference TRBV7-2 and TRBJ2-2): GAGVSQSPSNKVTEKGKDVELRCDPISGHTALYWYRQSLGQGLEFLIYFQGNSAPDKSGLPSDRFSAERTGGSVSTLTIQRTQQEDSAVYLCASSLWTSGNTGELFFGEGSRLTVL.